This entry is about one TCR beta chain. Other DNA sequences from this sample encode an identical CDR3 as well. Study processing details: Quantification of nucleated cells was approximated via reference gene primer amplification. The table came from immunoSEQ multiplex PCR; TCRdb's copy has only in-frame clones and leaves some out. For V, J and clone size, that table is used; D and trimming come from the DNA. Of some 76,000 clones listed, more than 80% are singletons. The data were obtained in a study of blood T cell repertoires in COVID-19. About the study: Acute and convalescent COVID-19 specimens originated in the United States, Italy and Spain. From T cells, B-cell-depleted T cells, or PBMCs came the material, which was cDNA or gDNA.

V lost 0 bases and J lost 4, with 10 bases in between. Germline CDR1 is SGHRS and CDR2 is YFSETQ. CDR3 length: 14 amino acids. The rearrangement uses TRBV5-1 and TRBJ2-5, with no clear D. The sequenced sample consisted of peripheral blood. This sequence originates from a woman between 55 and 75 years old with acute or convalescent COVID-19. The CDR3 DNA reads TGCGCCAGCAGCTTGGGGAACAGCAGAGAGACCCAGTACTTC. This translates into CASSLGNSRETQYF.